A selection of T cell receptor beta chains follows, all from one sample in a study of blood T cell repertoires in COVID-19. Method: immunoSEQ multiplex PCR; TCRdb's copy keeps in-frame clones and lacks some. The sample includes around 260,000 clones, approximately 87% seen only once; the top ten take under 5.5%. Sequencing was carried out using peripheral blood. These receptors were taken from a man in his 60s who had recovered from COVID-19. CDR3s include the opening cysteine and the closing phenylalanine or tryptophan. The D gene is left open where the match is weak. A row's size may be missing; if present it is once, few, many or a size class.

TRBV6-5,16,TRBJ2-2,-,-,TGTGCCAGCAGTTACGGGAGTTACGCGAACACCGGGGAGCTGTTTTTT,CASSYGSYANTGELFF
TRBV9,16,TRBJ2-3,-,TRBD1,TGTGCCAGCAGCGGAAAACGGGACAGGTTCACAGATACGCAGTATTTT,CASSGKRDRFTDTQYF
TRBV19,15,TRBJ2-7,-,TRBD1,TGTGCCAGTAGCCCAAAGGGACAGGGGATTTCCGAGCAGTACTTC,CASSPKGQGISEQYF
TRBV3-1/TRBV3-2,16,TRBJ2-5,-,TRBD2,TGTGCCAGCAGTCATGGGACTAGCGGGGGTATAGAGGCCCAGTACTTC,CASSHGTSGGIEAQYF
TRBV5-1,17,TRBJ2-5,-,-,TGCGCCAGCAGCTTGGGAGGTAGGCTAGGCCAACAAGAGACCCAGTACTTC,CASSLGGRLGQQETQYF
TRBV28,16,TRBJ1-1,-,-,TGTGCCAGCAGTTTTATCACGCTGATTACGGGGACTGAAGCTTTCTTT,CASSFITLITGTEAFF
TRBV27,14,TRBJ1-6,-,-,TGTGCCAGCGCCCTGGGCGCCTATAATTCACCCCTCCACTTT,CASALGAYNSPLHF
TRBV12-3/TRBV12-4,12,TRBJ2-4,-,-,TGTGCCAGCAGTTCAGGAGGGTACACTCAGTACTTC,CASSSGGYTQYF
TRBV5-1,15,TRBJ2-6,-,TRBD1,TGCGCCAGCAGTCGTACAGGGGCCGGGGCCAACGTCCTGACTTTC,CASSRTGAGANVLTF
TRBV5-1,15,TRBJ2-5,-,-,TGCGCCAGCAGCTTCCAAGCCTTCCGGGAAGAGACCCAGTACTTC,CASSFQAFREETQYF
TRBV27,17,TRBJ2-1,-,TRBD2,TGTGCCAGCAGTCAAGGGACTAGCGGGGGGGCAAGGAATGAGCAGTTCTTC,CASSQGTSGGARNEQFF
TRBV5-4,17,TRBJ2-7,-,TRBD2,TGTGCCAGCAGCTTGGCCGGGACTAGCGGGTCAACCTACGAGCAGTACTTC,CASSLAGTSGSTYEQYF
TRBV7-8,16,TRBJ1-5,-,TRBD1,TGTGCCAGCAGCTTAGCAGGGGGCAGGCGAGAGAAGCCCCAGCATTTT,CASSLAGGRREKPQHF
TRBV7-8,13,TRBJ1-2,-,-,TGTGCCAGCAGCTTAGATTCAGTCTATGGCTACACCTTC,CASSLDSVYGYTF
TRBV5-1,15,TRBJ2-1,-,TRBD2,TGCGCTAGCAGCTTGCTTGCGGGAGGCTACAATGAGCAGTTCTTC,CASSLLAGGYNEQFF
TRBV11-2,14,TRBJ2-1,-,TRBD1,TGTGCCAGCAGTCTACAGGGGGCGCGGGATGAGCAGTTCTTC,CASSLQGARDEQFF
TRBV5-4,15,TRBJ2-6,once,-,TGTGCCAGCAGCCCAATGGCGGCCGGGGCCAACGTCCTGACTTTC,CASSPMAAGANVLTF
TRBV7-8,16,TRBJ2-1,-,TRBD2,TGTGCCAGCAGCTTCTTAGCGGGGCTATCCTGGGATGAGCAGTTCTTC,CASSFLAGLSWDEQFF
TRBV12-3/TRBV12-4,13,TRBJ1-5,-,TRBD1,TGTGCCAGCAGTTATACAGGGGACCAGCCCCAGCATTTT,CASSYTGDQPQHF
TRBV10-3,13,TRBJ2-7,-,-,TGTGCCATCAATTCCCAGGGAATACACGAGCAGTACTTC,CAINSQGIHEQYF
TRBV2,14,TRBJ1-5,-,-,TGTGCCAGCAGTGGACAGGTAGAGAATCAGCCCCAGCATTTT,CASSGQVENQPQHF
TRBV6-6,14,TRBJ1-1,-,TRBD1,TGTGCCAGCAGTTGGACAGGGAAGAACACTGAAGCTTTCTTT,CASSWTGKNTEAFF
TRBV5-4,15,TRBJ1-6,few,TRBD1,TGTGCCAGCAGCCCTCACAGGGGCGTCGATTCACCCCTCCACTTT,CASSPHRGVDSPLHF
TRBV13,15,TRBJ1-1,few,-,TGTGCCAGCAGCCCGAGAGGGGAGGGTGGCACTGAAGCTTTCTTT,CASSPRGEGGTEAFF